Below are 10 T cell receptor beta chains sequenced from a single sample in a study of technical replicates of blood from a handful of donors. Assay used: immunoSEQ multiplex PCR; TCRdb lists only in-frame clones, some missing. The data show tens of thousands of clones, about 87% seen once. Sequences were obtained from PBMCs. The receptors originated from a human donor in good health. Some clones in this sample may be carry-over from other donors' samples.

This clone has only a few counts. This rearrangement joins TRBV7-2 to TRBJ2-1; D is possibly TRBD2 (5 bases). V was pared by 5 bases and J by 5 bases, with 7 bases between. CDR1 and CDR2 (germline): SGHTA, FQGNSA. CDR3 size: 12 residues. The CDR3 spells CASSQADNEQFF. CDR3 nucleotide sequence: TGTGCCAGCAGCCAAGCGGACAATGAGCAGTTCTTC. The full variable domain, completed using reference TRBV7-2 and TRBJ2-1, is GAGVSQSPSNKVTEKGKDVELRCDPISGHTALYWYRQSLGQGLEFLIYFQGNSAPDKSGLPSDRFSAERTGGSVSTLTIQRTQQEDSAVYLCASSQADNEQFFGPGTRLTVL.

The rearrangement joins TRBV7-9 to TRBJ1-2, with D hard to call. Germline V lookup: CDR1 SEHNR, CDR2 FQNEAQ (reference sequence). The CDR3 is 13 amino acids. V gave up 5 bases and J gave up 4 bases, with 11 bases separating them. The CDR3 DNA follows: TGTGCCAGCAGCCCGCCGGGAAGCTATGGCTACACCTTC. Amino acid sequence: CASSPPGSYGYTF. Together with reference TRBV7-9 and TRBJ1-2, the CDR3 gives the full variable domain: DTGVSQNPRHKITKRGQNVTFRCDPISEHNRLYWYRQTLGQGPEFLTYFQNEAQLEKSRLLSDRFSAERPKGSFSTLEIQRTEQGDSAMYLCASSPPGSYGYTFGSGTRLTVV.

The chain joins TRBV30 to TRBJ2-1; D not resolved. CDR3 size: 13 residues. V shed 3 bases and J shed 2 bases, with 8 bases lying between them. The germline V gene has CDR1 GTSNPN and CDR2 SVGIG (reference sequence). CDR3 residues: CAWRGLTYNEQFF. In nucleotides, the CDR3 is TGTGCCTGGAGGGGCTTGACCTACAATGAGCAGTTCTTC.

This clone was recorded a few times. The V gene is TRBV7-2, the J gene TRBJ1-1; no definite D call. CDR1 SGHTA and CDR2 FQGNSA come from the germline V gene. The CDR3 sequence is 13 residues long. The V gene lost 2 bases and the J gene lost 7 bases, with 11 bases spanning the gap. The CDR3 nucleotides are TGTGCCAGCAGCTTACCGGAGTACGATGAAGCTTTCTTT. Its protein product is CASSLPEYDEAFF.

The chain recombines TRBV5-4 with TRBJ2-5, with a tentative D call TRBD1 (6 bases). Germline CDR1 is SGHNT and CDR2 is YYREEE (reference sequence). Deletions cut 4 bases from V and 3 bases from J, with 13 bases between. This CDR3 has 14 residues. The CDR3 loop is CASSPRDTKETQYF. Here the CDR3 DNA reads TGTGCCAGCAGCCCGAGGGACACTAAAGAGACCCAGTACTTC.

V usage is TRBV7-9 and J usage is TRBJ2-3; the match to TRBD2 covers 8 bases. Germline lookup yields CDR1 SEHNR and CDR2 FQNEAQ (reference sequence). This CDR3 contains 15 residues. With V trimmed by 5 bases and J by 5 bases, 9 bases remained unmatched. CDR3 amino acids: CASSPAGARGDTQYF. CDR3 nucleotide sequence: TGTGCCAGCAGCCCAGCGGGGGCCCGGGGAGATACGCAGTATTTT.

The chain has TRBV6-5 and TRBJ1-2; maybe TRBD1 (6 bases). Germline CDR1 and CDR2: MNHEY and SVGAGI. The CDR3 is 12 residues long. Trimming cost V 6 bases and J 8 bases, with 13 bases left between them. The DNA of the CDR3 is TGTGCCAGCAGCCTCGACAGGCGGGGCTACACCTTC. This translates into CASSLDRRGYTF.

V usage is TRBV19 and J usage is TRBJ2-5; D is perhaps TRBD1 (5 bases). This CDR3 is built from 16 residues. V was clipped by 3 bases and J by 4 bases, with 18 bases between them. Germline lookup yields CDR1 LNHDA and CDR2 SQIVND (reference sequence). The CDR3 DNA reads TGTGCCAGTAGTATTGCCAGGTGGGCAGGGCGAGAGACCCAGTACTTC. Amino acid sequence: CASSIARWAGRETQYF.

The chain uses TRBV29-1 and TRBJ2-2; TRBD2 agrees at 7 bases. Per germline, CDR1 SQVTM and CDR2 ANQGSEA. CDR3 length: 12 residues. V lost 5 bases and J lost 3; bases outside the gene matches: 0. The CDR3: CSVRGDTGELFF. Here the CDR3 DNA reads TGCAGCGTTCGGGGGGACACCGGGGAGCTGTTTTTT.

The rearrangement joins TRBV4-2 to TRBJ1-2; D might be TRBD1 (6 bases). Trimming shortened V by 4 bases and J by 2 bases, and 14 bases separated the two germline ends. Germline CDR1 is LGHNA and CDR2 is YNFKEQ. The CDR3 loop spans 15 amino acids. CDR3 nucleotides: TGTGCCAGCAGCCCTAAGGGGGAATTGAACTATGGCTACACCTTC. Translated, it gives CASSPKGELNYGYTF.